Sequencing of this TCR beta chain was carried out in a study of blood T cell repertoires in COVID-19. Study-wide background: Collection of acute and convalescent COVID-19 samples took place in the United States, Italy and Spain.

Authors' data handling: Estimation of nucleated cell counts was performed using reference gene primer amplification. The data were produced by immunoSEQ multiplex PCR, yet TCRdb's version contains in-frame clones alone and is incomplete. D and trimming come from the DNA, and the V and J calls and clone size come from that table. The sample holds about 240,000 clones, roughly four fifths seen once. Source material: peripheral blood. This receptor was identified in a woman aged 18-29 years with acute or convalescent COVID-19.

CDR3: CASSPRGVEQYF. CDR3 coding DNA: TGTGCCAGCAGTCCCCGGGGGGTCGAGCAGTACTTC. The chain carries TRBV12-3 or TRBV12-4 and TRBJ2-7, with TRBD2 matching over 7 bases. The ends lost 5 bases at V and 6 bases at J; junction bases unmatched: 4. The CDR3 has 12 residues.